This T cell receptor (beta chain) was profiled in a study of blood T cell repertoires in COVID-19. Study-level information: Sites in the United States, Italy and Spain provided acute and convalescent COVID-19 samples.

V lost 1 base to trimming and J lost 6 bases; unmatched junction nucleotides: 6. Germline V lookup: CDR1 LGHNA, CDR2 YSLEER. The length of the CDR3 is 14 residues. Produced via immunoSEQ multiplex PCR; TCRdb's table is partial and in-frame only. The sample consists of approximately 450,000 clones, around 90% of them appearing once. Cohorts were based on clinical histories the participants reported. The chain combines TRBV4-3 with TRBJ2-7; TRBD2 aligns across 7 bases. This TCR was sampled from a woman under 30 with acute COVID-19. Sequences were obtained from PBMCs or T cells enriched from blood (not recorded which). The CDR3, as DNA: TGCGCCAGCAGCCAAGTAGCGGGCCAAGGCGAGCAGTACTTC. This encodes CASSQVAGQGEQYF.